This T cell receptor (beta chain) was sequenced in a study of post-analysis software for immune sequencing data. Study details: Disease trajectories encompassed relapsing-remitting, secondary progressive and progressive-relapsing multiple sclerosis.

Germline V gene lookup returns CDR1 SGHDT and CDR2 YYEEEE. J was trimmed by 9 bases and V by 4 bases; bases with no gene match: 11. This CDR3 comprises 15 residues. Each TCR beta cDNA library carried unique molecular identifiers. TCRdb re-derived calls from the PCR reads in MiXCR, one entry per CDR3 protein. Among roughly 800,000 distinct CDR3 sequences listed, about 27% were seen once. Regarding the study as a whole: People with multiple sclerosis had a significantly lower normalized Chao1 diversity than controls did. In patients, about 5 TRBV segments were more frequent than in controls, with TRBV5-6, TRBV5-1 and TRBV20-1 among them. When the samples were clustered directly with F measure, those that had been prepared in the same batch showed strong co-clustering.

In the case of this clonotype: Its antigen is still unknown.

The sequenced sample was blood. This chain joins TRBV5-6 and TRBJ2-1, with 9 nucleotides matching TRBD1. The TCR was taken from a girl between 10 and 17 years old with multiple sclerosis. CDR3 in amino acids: CASSATGGRHGEQFF. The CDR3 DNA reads TGTGCCAGCAGCGCGACAGGGGGAAGACATGGTGAGCAGTTCTTC.